The subject of this entry is one T cell receptor beta chain. Its antigen is as yet unknown. Trimming pared 2 bases from V and 8 bases from J, leaving 13 bases between. Germline CDR1 reads GTSNPN; CDR2 reads SVGIG (reference sequence). The CDR3 has 13 residues. The sample is drawn from a study of shared clonotypes between healthy human individuals. The study's findings and limits: It was only blood that was sampled, and tissue repertoires likely differ. Generally, naive subsets came out with larger estimated richness than memory subsets.

Only in-frame clones appear in the TCRdb table, and some are missing; sequencing was by immunoSEQ multiplex PCR. The sample lists 2 million to 2.5 million clones, 90% to 96% seen once, with around 0.13% in the top ten. V gene TRBV30 combines with J gene TRBJ2-1; tentative D call: TRBD1 (5 bases). This receptor was obtained from a man aged 18 to 30 in good health. The sample taken for sequencing was naive CD4+ T cells sorted from blood. As for subset: CD45RA+ positively selected. CDR3: CAWSSGAIDEQFF. DNA of the CDR3: TGTGCCTGGAGTAGTGGGGCTATCGATGAGCAGTTCTTC.